This entry concerns a single T cell receptor (beta chain). The sample comes from a study of control samples from healthy donors and cancer patients. Some clones are missing from TCRdb's copy, which holds only in-frame ones; the method was immunoSEQ multiplex PCR. The sample contains some 79,000 clones, roughly 90% of which appear only once. J gave up 1 base and V 1 base, and 9 bases lay outside the gene matches. Germline V gene sequence: CDR1 SGHAT, CDR2 FQNNGV. There are 19 residues in the CDR3. The genes are TRBV11-2 and TRBJ2-3; 12 bases map to TRBD2. This TCR was recovered from a man in his fifties in good health. Sequencing was carried out using blood. The DNA of the CDR3 is TGTGCCAGCAGCTTAGGATATCTAGCGGGGGGGTTCGGCACAGATACGCAGTATTTT. Amino acids: CASSLGYLAGGFGTDTQYF.